This entry lists 17 T cell receptor beta chains sequenced from one sample in a study of blood T cell repertoires in COVID-19. Profiling relied on immunoSEQ multiplex PCR, and the TCRdb table lists in-frame clones only, not all of them. This table has under 150,000 clones, around 80% appearing once. The sample comprised peripheral blood. Every receptor here comes from a man aged 70 or older with acute or convalescent COVID-19.

The sample holds a few counts of this clone. CDR3 residues: CASIRAGEQYF. The CDR3 nucleotides are TGTGCCAGCATCAGGGCTGGGGAGCAGTACTTC. The genes are TRBV28 and TRBJ2-7; perhaps TRBD1 as D (5 bases). Germline lookup yields CDR1 MDHEN and CDR2 SYDVKM. Trimming removed 7 bases from V and 7 bases from J, with 11 bases in between. The CDR3 runs 11 residues.

This chain uses TRBV3-1 (or the pseudogene TRBV3-2) with TRBJ1-1, with no clear D. The CDR3 runs to 12 residues. Germline loops: CDR1 LGHDT, CDR2 YNNKEL (reference sequence). With 1 base removed from V and 3 bases from J, the gap between germline ends came to 3 bases. CDR3 protein: CASSQADTEAFF. The DNA of the CDR3 is TGTGCCAGCAGCCAAGCGGACACTGAAGCTTTCTTT.

The chain has TRBV28 and TRBJ1-4; D remains ambiguous. The CDR3 has 16 residues. The ends were cut back, 4 bases at V and 8 bases at J, with 20 bases in the middle. Germline V gene data show CDR1 as MDHEN and CDR2 as SYDVKM. The CDR3 sequence: CASSSLQAQVREKLFF. The DNA of the CDR3 is TGTGCCAGCAGTTCCCTCCAAGCCCAGGTACGAGAAAAACTGTTTTTT.

This clone was picked up a small number of times. The sample has other DNA sequences that encode this CDR3 too. The chain links TRBV11-2 to TRBJ1-3; no reliable D call. Germline CDR1 reads SGHAT; CDR2 reads FQNNGV. V was cut by 5 bases and J by 0 bases, with 11 bases left in between. This CDR3 is 15 amino acids long. The CDR3 region has the DNA TGTGCCAGCAGCCCTGCGGGGAGCTCTGGAAACACCATATATTTT. Its translation is CASSPAGSSGNTIYF.

The V call is TRBV7-6, the J call TRBJ2-5; 11 bases are shared with TRBD2. The CDR3 spans 15 residues. The germline V gene encodes CDR1 SGHVS and CDR2 FNYEAQ. Germline trimming cut 2 bases from V and 5 bases from J; bases unmatched to any gene: 4. CDR3 sequence reads: CASSLTIAGGETQYF. The CDR3 coding sequence is TGTGCCAGCAGCTTAACCATAGCGGGGGGGGAGACCCAGTACTTC.

CDR3: CASSSGQGMNTEAFF. As DNA, the CDR3 is TGCGCCAGCAGCTCCGGACAGGGGATGAACACTGAAGCTTTCTTT. The genes are TRBV5-1 and TRBJ1-1; 9 nucleotides agree with TRBD1. V was pared by 3 bases and J by 0 bases, with 3 bases of the junction left unmatched. CDR3 length equals 15 residues. CDR1 is SGHRS, CDR2 YFSETQ, per germline. The full variable domain, completed using reference TRBV5-1 and TRBJ1-1, is KAGVTQTPRYLIKTRGQQVTLSCSPISGHRSVSWYQQTPGQGLQFLFEYFSETQRNKGNFPGRFSGRQFSNSRSEMNVSTLELGDSALYLCASSSGQGMNTEAFFGQGTRLTVV.

The chain links TRBV5-4 to TRBJ1-1; D not certain. Trimming pared 4 bases from V and 0 bases from J, leaving 10 bases between. The CDR3 is 14 amino acids. Germline assignment: CDR1 SGHNT and CDR2 YYREEE (reference sequence). CDR3 bases: TGTGCCAGCAGCGAGACACTGATGAACACTGAAGCTTTCTTT. Protein: CASSETLMNTEAFF.

The V call is TRBV9, the J call TRBJ1-2; D is unclear. Germline V CDR1 and CDR2: SGDLS, YYNGEE. Trimming stripped 0 bases from V and 5 bases from J, with 14 bases between. The CDR3 runs 15 residues. CDR3 DNA: TGTGCCAGCAGCGTAGTACCCCCGTGGGCGTATGGCTACACCTTC. It encodes CASSVVPPWAYGYTF.

The rearrangement joins TRBV2 to TRBJ1-5; D unresolved. Germline assignment: CDR1 SNHLY and CDR2 FYNNEI. Trimming removed 2 bases at V and 2 bases at J, with 10 bases between. This CDR3 spans 15 amino acids. DNA for the CDR3: TGTGCCAGCAGTGAAAGCCAAAGTGGCAATCAGCCCCAGCATTTT. It encodes CASSESQSGNQPQHF.

The chain is built from TRBV5-5 and TRBJ1-4; D is perhaps TRBD1 (5 bases). The CDR3 covers 17 residues. V lost 0 bases, J lost 3 bases, and 15 bases lay in between. The V gene's germline CDR1 is SGHKS and CDR2 YYEKEE (reference sequence). The CDR3 sequence is CASSLARVLAANEKLFF. CDR3 DNA sequence: TGTGCCAGCAGCTTGGCCAGGGTATTAGCAGCTAATGAAAAACTGTTTTTT.

The chain couples TRBV11-2 to TRBJ2-3; 8 bases fit TRBD2. V was pared by 1 base and J by 3 bases, with 6 bases of the junction left unmatched. CDR1 SGHAT and CDR2 FQNNGV come from the germline V gene. This CDR3 has 16 amino acids. The CDR3 spells CASSLAAGGLTDTQYF. CDR3 DNA sequence: TGTGCCAGCAGCTTAGCCGCGGGGGGTCTGACAGATACGCAGTATTTT.

This chain links TRBV16 with TRBJ1-1, with TRBD1 matching 7 bases. The germline CDR1 and CDR2 sequences are KGHSY and FQNENV. The CDR3 runs to 15 residues. Unmatched junction bases numbered 10, after V lost 4 bases and J lost 5 bases. CDR3 in amino acids: CASSLSRGQGTEAFF. The CDR3 DNA reads TGTGCCAGCAGCCTCTCGAGGGGGCAAGGAACTGAAGCTTTCTTT.

The chain couples TRBV11-2 to TRBJ1-1, with D unresolved. V gave up 2 bases and J gave up 4 bases, with 8 bases separating them. The CDR3 has 13 residues. The germline V gene encodes CDR1 SGHAT and CDR2 FQNNGV. CDR3 nucleotide sequence: TGTGCCAGCAGCTTATCTATTACCACTGAAGCTTTCTTT. It yields the protein CASSLSITTEAFF.

This chain links TRBV12-5 with TRBJ2-3; 10 positions match TRBD2. CDR3 length: 16 residues. Germline V gene data show CDR1 as LGHNT and CDR2 as FRNRAP. Trimming at V came to 4 bases and at J to 1 base, leaving 5 bases not matched to a gene. The CDR3 loop reads CASGSPTSGGTDTQYF. CDR3 nucleotide sequence: TGTGCTAGTGGTTCCCCAACTAGCGGGGGCACAGATACGCAGTATTTT.

In this sample, this clone turned up a few times. The genes are TRBV7-6 and TRBJ1-1; D gene uncertain. This CDR3 has 12 residues. The germline gives CDR1 SGHVS, CDR2 FNYEAQ. Trimming pared 1 base from V and 7 bases from J, leaving 7 bases between. This CDR3 is CASSLGRGEAFF. The CDR3 coding sequence is TGTGCCAGCAGCTTAGGGCGGGGTGAAGCTTTCTTT.

The V gene is TRBV3-1 (or the pseudogene TRBV3-2), the J gene TRBJ1-1; tentatively, D is TRBD1 (6 bases). Per germline, CDR1 LGHDT and CDR2 YNNKEL (reference sequence). This CDR3 region has 17 residues. Trimming pared 4 bases from V and 11 bases from J, leaving 29 bases between. The CDR3 nucleotides are TGTGCCAGCAGCCGAACCGCTGGGGCAGAGGGGGTGAGGGAGGCTTTCTTT. Encoded protein: CASSRTAGAEGVREAFF.

The V gene is TRBV6-5, the J gene TRBJ2-6; D is possibly TRBD2 (6 bases). CDR1 and CDR2 from the germline V gene are MNHEY and SVGAGI. This CDR3 region has 14 residues. V dropped 6 bases and J dropped 7 bases, with 13 bases sitting between them. The CDR3 here is CASRDQGGANVLTF. Here the CDR3 DNA reads TGTGCCAGCAGGGATCAGGGAGGCGCCAACGTCCTGACTTTC.